The clone carrying this T cell receptor beta chain was observed once. This entry is derived from a study of cytomegalovirus exposure and HLA in healthy donors. Overall study context: Out of roughly 170 million T cells, an earlier analysis found 117 million unique TCR beta sequences in total.

The study ran its PCR with 60 Vbeta and 13 Jbeta primers. Data came from immunoSEQ multiplex PCR; TCRdb stores just in-frame clones and leaves some out. Among more than 150,000 clones listed, 65% to 85% were seen once. There are 17 residues in the CDR3. The ends were cut back, 4 bases at V and 1 base at J, with 17 bases in the middle. Looked up from germline, CDR1 is SGHDN and CDR2 is FVKESK. The source material was PBMCs. This rearrangement joins TRBV14 to TRBJ2-1; D perhaps matches TRBD1 (6 bases). The clonotype originates from a woman between 50 and 59 years old in good health and CMV-seropositive. CDR3 loop: CASSRYLSTGSYNEQFF. In DNA, the CDR3 is TGTGCCAGCAGCCGCTACCTTAGCACAGGGTCCTACAATGAGCAGTTCTTC.